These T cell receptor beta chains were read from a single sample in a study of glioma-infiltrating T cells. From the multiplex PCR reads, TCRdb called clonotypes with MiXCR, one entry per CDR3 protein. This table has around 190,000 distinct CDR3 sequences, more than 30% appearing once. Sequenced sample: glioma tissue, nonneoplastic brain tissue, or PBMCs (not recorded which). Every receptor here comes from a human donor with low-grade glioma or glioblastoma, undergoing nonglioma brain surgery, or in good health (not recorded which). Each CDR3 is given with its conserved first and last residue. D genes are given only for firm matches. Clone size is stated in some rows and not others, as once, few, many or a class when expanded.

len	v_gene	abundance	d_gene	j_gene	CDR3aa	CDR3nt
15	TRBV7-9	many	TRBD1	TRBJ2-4	CASSSRQGIENIQYF	TGTGCCAGCAGCTCACGACAGGGGATCGAAAACATTCAGTACTTC
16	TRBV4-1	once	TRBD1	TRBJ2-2	CASSQDLRPPTGEMFF	TGCGCCAGCAGCCAAGATCTGCGACCGCCCACAGGGGAGATGTTTTTT
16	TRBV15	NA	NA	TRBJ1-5	CATSRGGGGQVQPQHF	TGTGCCACCAGCAGGGGGGGCGGGGGTCAAGTTCAGCCCCAGCATTTT
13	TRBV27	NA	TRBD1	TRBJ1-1	CASSSGGAMAALF	TGTGCCAGCTCATCAGGGGGCGCCATGGCAGCTCTCTTT
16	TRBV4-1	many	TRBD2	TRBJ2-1	CASSLSPSGRVNEQFF	TGCGCCAGCAGCCTATCTCCTAGCGGGAGAGTGAATGAGCAGTTCTTC
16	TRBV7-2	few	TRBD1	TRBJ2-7	CASTTTGVLPDYEQYF	TGTGCCAGCACCACGACAGGGGTTCTCCCTGACTACGAGCAGTACTTC
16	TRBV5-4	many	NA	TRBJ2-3	CASSPFGERSTDTQYF	TGTGCCAGCAGCCCCTTTGGGGAGAGGAGCACAGATACGCAGTATTTT
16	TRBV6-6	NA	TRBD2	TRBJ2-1	CAISDQSGKAYNEQFF	TGTGCCATCAGTGACCAGAGCGGGAAAGCCTACAATGAGCAGTTCTTC
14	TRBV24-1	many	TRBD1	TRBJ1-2	CATSDSWTGKGYTF	TGTGCCACCAGTGATTCTTGGACAGGGAAAGGCTACACCTTC
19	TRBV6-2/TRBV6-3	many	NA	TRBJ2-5	CASSYHLAGAGTGQETQYF	TGTGCCAGCAGTTATCATCTAGCGGGAGCAGGGACAGGGCAAGAGACCCAGTACTTC
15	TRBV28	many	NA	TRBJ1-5	CASSFSYRLNQPQHF	TGTGCCAGCAGTTTTTCCTACAGACTCAATCAGCCCCAGCATTTT
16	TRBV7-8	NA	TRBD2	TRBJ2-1	CASSKAGGPPDNEQFF	TGTGCCAGCAGCAAAGCGGGAGGGCCTCCCGACAATGAGCAGTTCTTC
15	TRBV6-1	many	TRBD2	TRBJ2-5	CASSFGRALVQTQYF	TGTGCCAGCAGTTTCGGGAGGGCGTTGGTTCAGACCCAGTACTTC
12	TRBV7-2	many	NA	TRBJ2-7	CASSHDSYEQYF	TGTGCCAGCAGCCACGACAGCTACGAGCAGTACTTC
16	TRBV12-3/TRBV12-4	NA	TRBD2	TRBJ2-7	CASSLLQREVSYEQYF	TGTGCCAGCAGTTTACTCCAGCGGGAGGTATCCTACGAGCAGTACTTC
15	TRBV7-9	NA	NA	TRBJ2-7	CASSSRGGCSYEQYF	TGTGCCAGCAGCTCCCGAGGGGGTTGCTCCTACGAGCAGTACTTC
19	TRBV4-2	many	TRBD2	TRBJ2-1	CASSQVIIRSASGYNEQFF	TGTGCCAGCAGCCAAGTTATCATTAGGTCGGCTAGCGGTTACAATGAGCAGTTCTTC
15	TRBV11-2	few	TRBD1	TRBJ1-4	CASSLWGTGREKLFF	TGTGCCAGCAGCTTATGGGGGACAGGGCGTGAAAAACTGTTTTTT
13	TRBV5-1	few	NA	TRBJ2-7	CASSLELQDEQYF	TGCGCCAGCAGCTTGGAACTTCAGGACGAGCAGTACTTC
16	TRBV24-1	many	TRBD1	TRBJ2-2	CATSDDRGLSTGELFF	TGTGCCACCAGTGATGACAGGGGGCTGAGCACCGGGGAGCTGTTTTTT
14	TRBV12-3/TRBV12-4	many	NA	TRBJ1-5	CASSLGNSNQPQHF	TGTGCCAGCAGTTTAGGTAATAGCAATCAGCCCCAGCATTTT
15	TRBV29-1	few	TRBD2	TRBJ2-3	CSFSKTSGSTDTQYF	TGCAGCTTTTCCAAGACTAGCGGGAGCACAGATACGCAGTATTTT
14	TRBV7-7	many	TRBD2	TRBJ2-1	CASSLAGDYNEQFF	TGTGCTAGCAGCTTAGCGGGAGACTACAATGAGCAGTTCTTC
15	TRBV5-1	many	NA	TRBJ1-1	CASSSTGSGVTEAFF	TGCGCCAGCAGCTCGACGGGCAGCGGAGTCACTGAAGCTTTCTTT
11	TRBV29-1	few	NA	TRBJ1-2	CSVGDKPSYTF	TGCAGCGTTGGAGACAAGCCGAGCTACACCTTC
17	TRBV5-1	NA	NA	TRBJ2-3	CASSLESAGDSTDTQYF	TGCGCCAGCAGCTTGGAGTCGGCAGGGGATAGCACAGATACGCAGTATTTT
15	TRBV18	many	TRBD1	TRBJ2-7	CASSPTAGGSYEQYF	TGTGCCAGCTCACCCACCGCAGGGGGAAGTTACGAGCAGTACTTC
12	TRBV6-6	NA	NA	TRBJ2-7	CASSLRRYEQYF	TGTGCCAGCAGTTTACGGAGATACGAGCAGTACTTC
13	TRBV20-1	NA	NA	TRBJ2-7	CFAQPGDSYEQYF	TGCTTTGCTCAGCCCGGAGACTCCTACGAGCAGTACTTC
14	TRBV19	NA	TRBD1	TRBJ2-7	CASSIGTGTYEQYF	TGTGCCAGTAGTATCGGGACAGGTACCTACGAGCAGTACTTC
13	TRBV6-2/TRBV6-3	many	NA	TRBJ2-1	CASSNPQDNEQFF	TGTGCCAGCAGTAACCCACAGGACAATGAGCAGTTCTTC
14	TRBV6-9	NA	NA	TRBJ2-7	CASSYGTWSGEQYF	TGTGCCAGCAGTTACGGGACCTGGTCGGGCGAGCAGTACTTC
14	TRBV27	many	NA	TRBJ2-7	CASSPSSGTYEQYF	TGTGCCAGCAGTCCATCGTCGGGTACCTACGAGCAGTACTTC
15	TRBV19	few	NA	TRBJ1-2	CASSAVAGLNYGYTF	TGTGCCAGTAGTGCAGTTGCCGGGCTCAACTATGGCTACACCTTC
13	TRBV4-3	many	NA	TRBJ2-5	CASSQVGGETQYF	TGCGCCAGCAGCCAAGTGGGGGGTGAGACCCAGTACTTC
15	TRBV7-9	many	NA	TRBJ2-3	CASSLASSSADTQYF	TGTGCCAGCAGCTTAGCCTCATCTAGCGCTGATACGCAGTATTTT
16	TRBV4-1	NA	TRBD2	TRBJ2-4	CASSQGGGRSKNIQYF	TGCGCCAGCAGCCAAGGGGGCGGGAGGTCGAAAAACATTCAGTACTTC
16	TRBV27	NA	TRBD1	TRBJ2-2	CASRPGQGTRPGELFF	TGTGCCAGCAGACCGGGACAGGGGACTCGACCCGGGGAGCTGTTTTTT
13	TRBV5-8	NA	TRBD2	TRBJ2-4	CASSSLSGRGEYF	TGTGCCAGCAGCAGCCTAAGCGGGAGGGGCGAGTACTTC
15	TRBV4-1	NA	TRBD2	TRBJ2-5	CSRSRGLAGEETQYF	TGTTCCCGCAGCCGCGGACTAGCGGGAGAAGAGACCCAGTACTTC
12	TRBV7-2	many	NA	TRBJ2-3	CASSPQGNTQYF	TGTGCCAGCAGCCCACAGGGAAATACGCAGTATTTT
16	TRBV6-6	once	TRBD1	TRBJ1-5	CASRQRQGSGGQPQHF	TGTGCCAGCAGACAAAGACAGGGGAGCGGCGGTCAGCCCCAGCATTTT
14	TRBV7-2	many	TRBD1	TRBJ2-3	CASSLDRGRDTQYF	TGTGCCAGCAGCTTAGACAGGGGTAGAGATACGCAGTATTTT
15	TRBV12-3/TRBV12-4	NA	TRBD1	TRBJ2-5	CASSSFDRAQETQYF	TGTGCCAGCAGTTCCTTCGACAGGGCCCAAGAGACCCAGTACTTC
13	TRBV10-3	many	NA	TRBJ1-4	CAISESTGEKLFF	TGTGCCATCAGTGAGTCTACGGGTGAAAAACTGTTTTTT
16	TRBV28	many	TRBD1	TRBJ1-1	CASSIQQGAGNTEAFF	TGTGCCAGCAGTATTCAACAGGGGGCAGGGAACACTGAAGCTTTCTTT
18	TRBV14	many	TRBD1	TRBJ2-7	CASSQLTWTGNNYHEQYF	TGTGCCAGCAGCCAACTCACGTGGACAGGGAATAACTACCACGAGCAGTACTTC
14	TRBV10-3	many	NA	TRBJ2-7	CAISANGGSYEQYF	TGTGCCATCAGTGCCAACGGGGGATCCTACGAGCAGTACTTC
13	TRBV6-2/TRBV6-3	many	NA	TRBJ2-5	CASRRQAGETQYF	TGTGCCAGCAGAAGGCAGGCGGGAGAGACCCAGTACTTC
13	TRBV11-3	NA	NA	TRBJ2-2	CASTHGGTWELFF	TGTGCCAGCACCCACGGGGGAACCTGGGAGCTGTTTTTT
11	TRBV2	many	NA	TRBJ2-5	CASRDQETQYF	TGTGCCAGCAGGGACCAAGAGACCCAGTACTTC
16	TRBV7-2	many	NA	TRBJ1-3	CASSLVAAHSGNTIYF	TGTGCCAGCAGCTTAGTGGCAGCTCACTCTGGAAACACCATATATTTT
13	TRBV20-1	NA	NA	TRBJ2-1	CSARQGSVDEQFF	TGCAGTGCTAGACAGGGGTCAGTCGATGAGCAGTTCTTC
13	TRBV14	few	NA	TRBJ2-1	CASSQDRGSTQFF	TGTGCCAGCAGCCAAGATCGAGGGAGCACACAGTTCTTC
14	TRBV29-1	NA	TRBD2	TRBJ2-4	CSVVRGTSIDIQYF	TGCAGCGTTGTAAGGGGGACTAGCATAGACATTCAGTACTTC